The 5 T cell receptor beta chains below come from one sample, sequenced in a study of T cell repertoires in cytomegalovirus infection. A single record per CDR3 protein comes from TCRdb applying MiXCR to the reads. The data contain approximately 550,000 distinct CDR3 sequences, more than 15% of them seen just once; the ten biggest clones take up 24%. What was sequenced was CD8+ T cells from PBMCs. The receptors here all came from a human donor in good health (CMV status not recorded). Some clones in this sample may be carry-over from other donors' samples.

The chain carries TRBV12-5 and TRBJ1-5; no clear D. The CDR3 has 12 amino acids. Trimming pared 2 bases from V and 3 bases from J, leaving 2 bases between. Germline assignment: CDR1 LGHNT and CDR2 FRNRAP. The CDR3 sequence: CASGLHNQPQHF. In DNA, the CDR3 is TGTGCTAGTGGTTTGCACAATCAGCCCCAGCATTTT.

Ten or more counts support this clonotype. The chain recombines TRBV7-2 with TRBJ2-3, with D uncertain. Germline assignment: CDR1 SGHTA and CDR2 FQGNSA. V was pared by 3 bases and J by 4 bases, with 11 bases between. This CDR3 is built from 14 residues. The CDR3 reads CASSLAPGPDTQYF. The CDR3 coding sequence is TGTGCCAGCAGCTTGGCACCCGGTCCAGATACGCAGTATTTT.

The table lists this clonotype with many counts. The V call is TRBV27, the J call TRBJ2-3, with TRBD1 matching over 10 bases. Trimming took 3 bases from V and 1 from J; bases not matched to a gene: 1. Germline V gene data show CDR1 as MNHEY and CDR2 as SMNVEV (reference sequence). The CDR3 loop spans 15 amino acids. The CDR3 sequence: CASSFGTGGTDTQYF. The CDR3 coding sequence is TGTGCCAGCAGTTTCGGGACAGGGGGCACAGATACGCAGTATTTT.

This clonotype was counted at least ten times. This rearrangement joins TRBV27 to TRBJ1-5; D is possibly TRBD1 (5 bases). Trimming removed 1 base at V and 3 bases at J, with 13 bases between. Germline lookup yields CDR1 MNHEY and CDR2 SMNVEV (reference sequence). This CDR3 has 16 amino acids. The CDR3 nucleotides read TGTGCCAGCAGTTTATATGGGGGAAGCAACAATCAGCCCCAGCATTTT. This gives the protein CASSLYGGSNNQPQHF.

This clonotype has more than one count but fewer than ten. The chain has TRBV5-1 and TRBJ2-7, with 9 bases lining up with TRBD1. The CDR3 spans 14 residues. Germline CDR1 and CDR2: SGHRS and YFSETQ. V shed 8 bases and J 6 bases; nucleotides not matched to a gene: 12. CDR3 amino acids: CASEPGTGTSEQYF. The DNA of the CDR3 is TGCGCCAGTGAACCCGGGACAGGGACGTCCGAGCAGTACTTC.